This paragraph reports one T cell receptor (beta chain). What it recognizes is unknown. The CDR3 covers 14 residues. Germline V lookup: CDR1 SGHTA, CDR2 FQGNSA. Time point noted: blood 2 weeks post-SBRT. Treatment given: 15 Gy SBRT to primary tumor, nephrectomy 4 weeks later. Radiation-treated patients gave blood at baseline, week 2 and week 4. This renal cell carcinoma was of the clear cell type. The data derive from a study of radiation and T cells in renal cell carcinoma. Notes on the study in general: From baseline, blood top tumor clonotypes peaked at 2 weeks post-radiation.

Some clones are missing from TCRdb's copy, which holds only in-frame ones; the method was immunoSEQ multiplex PCR. The sample has 70,000 to 80,000 clones, about 86% seen once. The sample consisted of blood, taken from a patient whose treatment included radiotherapy and nephrectomy. This chain connects TRBV7-2 to TRBJ2-5; TRBD2 agrees at 8 bases. The J call is uncertain, as TRBJ2-7 better fits the DNA end. The source is a woman aged 45-65 years with renal cell carcinoma. CDR3 nucleotides: TGTGCCAGCAGCCTCGGACTAGCCCCCTACGAGCAGTACTTC. Its translation: CASSLGLAPYEQYF.